This record concerns one TCR beta chain sequence. The data originate from a study of CD8 T cells in Susac syndrome. For the study at large: Sequenced Susac syndrome patients included roughly six with active disease and under 10 who were in remission. Intravenous immunoglobulin alone or corticosteroids were being given to patients with Susac syndrome at blood draw, unless they were therapy-naive.

Germline V CDR1 and CDR2: SNHLY, FYNNEI. The CDR3 runs to 17 residues. V lost 8 bases and J lost 0; bases outside the gene matches: 10. The authors reverse transcribed roughly 0.5 to 1 ug RNA with random hexamers. The authors amplified TCR beta CDR3 across 54 Vbeta and 13 Jbeta using immunoSEQ multiplex PCR. TCRdb redid the calling of the immunoSEQ multiplex PCR reads with MiXCR, one entry per CDR3 protein. The sample holds more than 150,000 distinct CDR3 sequences, 95% to 96% seen once. CD8+ and CD4+ T cells circulating in blood were sequenced for TCR beta. This chain joins TRBV2 and TRBJ2-6, with 7 bases fitting TRBD1. This receptor was obtained from a human donor with Susac syndrome. Specimen: CD4+ T cells from PBMCs. The CDR3, as DNA: TGTGCCAGCCGACCGGGACAGACAAGCTCTGGGGCCAACGTCCTGACTTTC. Translating it yields CASRPGQTSSGANVLTF.